This T cell receptor (beta chain) comes out of a study of T cell repertoires in cytomegalovirus infection. Overall study: Newly reported HLA-C-restricted and thoroughly characterized HLA-B-restricted CMV epitopes were employed. The public TCR beta signatures pointed to both CMV infection and matching HLA type. The study, taken as a whole, reports: Dominating the ex vivo response were TCR beta clonotypes that were CMV-specific and HLA-C-restricted.

On this clonotype: Antigen specificity is unknown.

Germline V gene data show CDR1 as SQVTM and CDR2 as ANQGSEA. V lost 1 base and J lost 2, with 13 bases in between. This CDR3 has 15 amino acids. Each CDR3 protein gets one entry after TCRdb re-called the reads with MiXCR. The data contain about 700,000 distinct CDR3 sequences, about 30% of them singletons. This specimen was cultured PBMCs, taken from culture after CMV antigen stimulation. The chain combines TRBV29-1 with TRBJ2-3; possibly TRBD1 for D (6 bases). The source is a human donor in good health (CMV status not recorded). Some clones in this sample may be carry-over from other donors' samples. The CDR3 DNA reads TGCAGCGTTGAAGCGAGACCGGGACACACAGATACGCAGTATTTT. It is translated as CSVEARPGHTDTQYF.